The 28 T cell receptor beta chains below all came from one sample that was sequenced in a study of identical twins. TCRdb reanalysed the 5' RACE reads using MiXCR and keeps one entry per CDR3 protein. The sample has roughly 690,000 distinct CDR3 sequences; less than 7% are singletons. Material: naive T cells sorted from blood. These receptors were taken from a man between 18 and 29 years old in good health.

V usage is TRBV20-1 and J usage is TRBJ2-7; TRBD2 aligns across 10 bases. After removal of 4 bases from V and 7 bases from J, the junction contained 7 bases not matched to a gene. The CDR3 is 13 residues long. Germline CDR1 reads DFQATT; CDR2 reads SNEGSKA (reference sequence). CDR3 sequence: CSATTSGTGEQYF. In DNA, the CDR3 is TGCAGTGCTACCACTAGCGGGACTGGTGAGCAGTACTTC.

This clonotype occurred many times. This chain links TRBV7-9 with TRBJ2-1; the D gene is possibly TRBD1 (5 bases). CDR1 SEHNR and CDR2 FQNEAQ come from the germline V gene (reference sequence). This CDR3 comprises 12 residues. V was clipped by 4 bases and J by 9 bases, with 10 bases between them. The CDR3 loop reads CASSSMGPEQFF. The CDR3 region has the DNA TGTGCCAGCAGCTCGATGGGGCCTGAGCAGTTCTTC.

The chain uses TRBV29-1 and TRBJ2-7, with D unresolved. V was clipped by 0 bases and J by 3 bases, with 9 bases between them. Germline V gene sequence: CDR1 SQVTM, CDR2 ANQGSEA. This CDR3 contains 13 residues. The CDR3 bases are TGCAGCGTTGAAGATAACAGCAACTACGAGCAGTACTTC. Its protein is CSVEDNSNYEQYF.

This clonotype was picked up many times. The chain recombines TRBV12-3 or TRBV12-4 with TRBJ2-3; TRBD2 agrees at 7 bases. V lost 6 bases and J lost 3; bases outside the gene matches: 3. The length of the CDR3 is 13 residues. The chain's CDR3 is CASRMGGTDTQYF. Here the CDR3 DNA reads TGTGCCAGCAGGATGGGGGGGACAGATACGCAGTATTTT.

Ten or more counts support this clonotype. J is TRBJ2-3 and V is TRBV5-1; 9 nucleotides align to TRBD2. Germline CDR1 and CDR2: SGHRS and YFSETQ. This CDR3 region has 15 residues. Losses at the gene ends were 3 bases for V and 2 bases for J; bases not matched to a gene: 4. The chain's CDR3 is CASSSLAGFTDTQYF. CDR3 nucleotide sequence: TGCGCCAGCAGCTCCCTAGCGGGGTTCACAGATACGCAGTATTTT.

This clonotype was seen at least ten times. This chain links TRBV6-2 or TRBV6-3 with TRBJ2-1, with 9 bases aligning to TRBD2. Germline CDR1 and CDR2: MNHEY and SVGEGT. The CDR3 runs to 16 residues. V gave up 3 bases and J gave up 7 bases; unmatched junction bases: 10. CDR3 in DNA: TGTGCCAGCAGTTATAGTCTAGCGGGGCTCGTGAATGAGCAGTTCTTC. Protein product: CASSYSLAGLVNEQFF.

The chain links TRBV11-2 to TRBJ2-7; a possible D gene is TRBD1 (6 bases). This CDR3 comprises 14 residues. V was cut by 2 bases and J by 6 bases, with 14 bases left in between. Germline assignment: CDR1 SGHAT and CDR2 FQNNGV. CDR3 sequence (DNA): TGTGCCAGCAGCTTAACAGGGCTAGCTAGCGAGCAGTACGTC. It encodes CASSLTGLASEQYV.

This clonotype was recorded many times. The CDR3 loop reads CSASGRGNNEQFF. As DNA, the CDR3 is TGCAGTGCTAGCGGGCGGGGGAACAATGAGCAGTTCTTC. This chain joins TRBV20-1 and TRBJ2-1, with TRBD2 matching over 7 bases. CDR1 and CDR2 (germline): DFQATT, SNEGSKA (reference sequence). The CDR3 is 13 residues long. V shed 3 bases and J 5 bases; nucleotides not matched to a gene: 4.

This clonotype was picked up many times. This chain uses TRBV20-1 with TRBJ2-5, with a tentative D call TRBD1 (5 bases). The CDR3 runs to 14 residues. Germline V gives CDR1 DFQATT, CDR2 SNEGSKA (reference sequence). Between the trimmed V and J ends, which lost 4 bases and 3 bases, there was a span of 15 bases. The CDR3 loop is CSATYQGFKETQYF. For the CDR3, the DNA is TGCAGTGCTACCTACCAGGGCTTCAAAGAGACCCAGTACTTC.

In its sample, this clonotype was seen many times. The rearrangement links TRBV29-1 to TRBJ2-3; TRBD1 is a possible D gene (5 bases). This CDR3 spans 13 amino acids. In germline, CDR1 is SQVTM, CDR2 ANQGSEA. The germline V and J ends were trimmed by 4 bases and 3 bases, with 11 bases remaining between them. The CDR3 region has the DNA TGCAGCGTTGTCGGCAGGGTGACAGATACGCAGTATTTT. The encoded protein is CSVVGRVTDTQYF.

This clonotype was found many times. CDR3 coding DNA: TGTGCCAGCCGCGGACAGGGATCCTACAATGAGCAGTTCTTC. It encodes CASRGQGSYNEQFF. This sequence joins TRBV28 and TRBJ2-1; TRBD1 agrees at 8 bases. The trim removed 8 bases at V and 1 base at J, leaving 4 bases unmatched. Germline CDR1 MDHEN, CDR2 SYDVKM. The CDR3 is 14 residues long.

The chain couples TRBV29-1 to TRBJ2-7, with 12 bases fitting TRBD2. The V segment lost 6 bases and the J segment 0 bases; nucleotides outside the gene matches: 6. This CDR3 region has 15 residues. Germline CDR1 and CDR2: SQVTM and ANQGSEA. CDR3 in amino acids: CSVVTSGGISYEQYF. CDR3 nucleotides: TGCAGCGTCGTGACTAGCGGGGGAATCTCCTACGAGCAGTACTTC.

This clonotype was detected many times. V and J are TRBV4-1 and TRBJ1-1; D is undetermined. Trimming cost V 8 bases and J 1 base, with 8 bases left between them. The CDR3 covers 12 residues. Germline loops: CDR1 MGHRA, CDR2 YSYEKL. As DNA, the CDR3 is TGCGCCAGCTGCGACGGGAACACTGAAGCTTTCTTT. It encodes CASCDGNTEAFF.

In this sample, this clonotype turned up many times. This chain joins TRBV29-1 and TRBJ1-1, with D perhaps matching TRBD1 (5 bases). CDR1 is SQVTM and CDR2 is ANQGSEA in the germline V gene. CDR3 size: 10 residues. The V gene lost 4 bases and the J gene lost 11 bases, with 11 bases spanning the gap. CDR3 nucleotide sequence: TGCAGCGTTGGTGAGGGGAAGGCTTTCTTT. It yields the protein CSVGEGKAFF.

This clonotype occurred a few times. The chain links TRBV21-1 to TRBJ2-4; the table's TRBD1 call for D was not verified on the DNA. TRBV21-1 is a pseudogene. The CDR3 is 17 residues long. The CDR3 coding sequence is TGTGCCAGCAGCAAAGACAAGAGACAGAGATCCAAAAACATTCAGTACTTC. Translation: CASSKDKRQRSKNIQYF.

At least ten counts were recorded for this clonotype. V is TRBV15 and J is TRBJ2-1; 8 nucleotides line up with TRBD1. The CDR3 extends over 14 amino acids. V trimming: 0 bases; J trimming: 8 bases; junction bases outside the gene matches: 3. CDR1 and CDR2 from the germline V gene are LNHNV and YYDKDF (reference sequence). The CDR3 region is CATSREQGADEQFF. As DNA, the CDR3 is TGTGCCACCAGCAGAGAGCAGGGGGCGGATGAGCAGTTCTTC.

This clonotype was seen more than once but under ten times. The chain uses TRBV20-1 and TRBJ2-2; 9 bases align to TRBD2. The germline CDR1 and CDR2 sequences are DFQATT and SNEGSKA (reference sequence). The CDR3 consists of 14 residues. J lost 1 base, V lost 5 bases, and 2 bases had no gene match. The CDR3: CSAETSGNTGELFF. The CDR3, as DNA: TGCAGTGCTGAGACTAGCGGGAACACCGGGGAGCTGTTTTTT.

Ten or more counts support this clonotype. This sequence joins TRBV24-1 and TRBJ1-1; no definite D call. The CDR3 is made up of 13 amino acids. V was cut by 4 bases and J by 3 bases, with 8 bases left in between. Germline-derived CDR1 and CDR2 are KGHDR and SFDVKD. The CDR3 here is CATSDVTYTEAFF. The CDR3 bases are TGTGCCACCAGTGACGTTACCTACACTGAAGCTTTCTTT.

DNA of the CDR3: TGTGCCACCAGTGATCCTCAGGGGGGGGTGAAGATATCTAACACCGGGGAGCTGTTTTTT. Its protein is CATSDPQGGVKISNTGELFF. The chain joins TRBV24-1 to TRBJ2-2; D is tentatively TRBD1 or TRBD2 (7 bases each). Germline loops: CDR1 KGHDR, CDR2 SFDVKD. This CDR3 has 20 residues. V lost 3 bases and J 2 bases, leaving 24 bases between the germline ends.

The chain combines TRBV7-8 with TRBJ2-7; D call uncertain. The CDR3 spans 19 residues. CDR1 is SGHVS, CDR2 FQNEAQ, per germline. The V gene lost 1 base and the J gene lost 2 bases, with 24 bases spanning the gap. The CDR3 DNA reads as TGTGCCAGCAGCTTAGTGAGGCGTGTGATCGGTACGGTCCCCTACGAGCAGTACGTC. Translated: CASSLVRRVIGTVPYEQYV.

V is TRBV20-1 and J is TRBJ2-1; TRBD2 is a possible D gene (6 bases). The CDR3 sequence is 14 residues long. Germline-derived CDR1 and CDR2 are DFQATT and SNEGSKA (reference sequence). V was clipped by 6 bases and J by 3 bases, with 15 bases between them. The CDR3 loop reads CSAKGRENYNEQFF. The CDR3 bases are TGCAGTGCCAAGGGGCGGGAAAACTACAATGAGCAGTTCTTC.

This clonotype was observed many times. The CDR3 DNA reads as TGCAGCGTTGGGGGGAACATTCAGTACTTC. Translation: CSVGGNIQYF. The V and J genes are TRBV29-1 and TRBJ2-4, with D perhaps assigned TRBD1 or TRBD2 (5 bases each). CDR3 length equals 10 residues. Trimming shortened V by 4 bases and J by 7 bases, and 5 bases separated the two germline ends. The germline gives CDR1 SQVTM, CDR2 ANQGSEA. Based on the CDR3 plus reference TRBV29-1 and TRBJ2-4, the full variable domain is SAVISQKPSRDICQRGTSLTIQCQVDSQVTMMFWYRQQPGQSLTLIATANQGSEATYESGFVIDKFPISRPNLTFSTLTVSNMSPEDSSIYLCSVGGNIQYFGAGTRLSVL.

This clonotype was counted between two and nine times. The V and J genes are TRBV5-5 and TRBJ2-6; the D is unclear. Between the trimmed V and J ends, which lost 3 bases and 0 bases, there was a span of 7 bases. Germline lookup yields CDR1 SGHKS and CDR2 YYEKEE (reference sequence). CDR3 size: 15 residues. CDR3 in DNA: TGTGCCAGCAGCTCCGCTTACTCTGGGGCCAACGTCCTGACTTTC. This codes for CASSSAYSGANVLTF.

Ten or more counts support this clonotype. The J gene is TRBJ2-2, the V gene TRBV29-1; 7 bases fit TRBD1. The CDR3 spans 13 residues. CDR1 is SQVTM, CDR2 ANQGSEA, per germline. V lost 6 bases and J lost 6; bases outside the gene matches: 7. This CDR3 reads CSVSDRVAGELFF. CDR3 in DNA: TGCAGCGTCAGCGACAGGGTAGCCGGGGAGCTGTTTTTT.

This clonotype was seen a handful of times. V and J are TRBV7-2 and TRBJ2-5; possible D gene TRBD2, 6 bases. Trimming left V 5 bases short and J 4 bases short, with 11 bases between. This CDR3 spans 13 amino acids. Per germline, CDR1 SGHTA and CDR2 FQGNSA. The CDR3 sequence: CASSGGNGETQYF. The CDR3 DNA sequence: TGTGCCAGCAGCGGCGGGAATGGAGAGACCCAGTACTTC.

This clonotype appeared many times. V is TRBV11-2 and J is TRBJ2-1, with D tentatively TRBD1 or TRBD2 (7 bases each). The V and J ends lost 1 base and 4 bases respectively, with 17 bases between them. This CDR3 spans 17 amino acids. From germline, CDR1 is SGHAT and CDR2 FQNNGV. CDR3 region: CASSLGRGTEVYNEQFF. The CDR3 bases are TGTGCCAGCAGCTTAGGGCGGGGGACAGAAGTATACAATGAGCAGTTCTTC.

The chain has TRBV6-4 and TRBJ2-1; 9 bases are shared with TRBD1. Germline lookup yields CDR1 MRHNA and CDR2 SNTAGT. This CDR3 is 15 amino acids long. Losses at the gene ends were 6 bases for V and 3 bases for J; bases not matched to a gene: 6. The CDR3 here is CASRRTGESYNEQFF. CDR3 nucleotide sequence: TGTGCCAGCAGGCGGACAGGGGAAAGCTACAATGAGCAGTTCTTC.

This clonotype was detected ten times or more. This rearrangement joins TRBV5-1 to TRBJ2-1; tentative D call: TRBD2 (6 bases). Germline-derived CDR1 and CDR2 are SGHRS and YFSETQ. CDR3 size: 15 residues. The V end lost 0 bases, the J end lost 6 bases, and 13 bases lay between the germline ends. CDR3 bases: TGCGCCAGCAGCTTGGATGCTAGCGCGGGCAATGAGCAGTTCTTC. The encoded protein is CASSLDASAGNEQFF.